This T cell receptor beta chain came from a study of shared clonotypes between healthy human individuals. Study results and caveats: Larger estimated richness was generally recorded for naive subsets relative to memory subsets.

The CDR3 is made up of 15 amino acids. Germline CDR1 is SGHRS and CDR2 is YFSETQ. V was clipped by 3 bases and J by 0 bases; unmatched bases: 4. The assay ran at deep level. TCRdb's table, derived via immunoSEQ multiplex PCR, lists solely in-frame clones and lacks some. The sample holds about 2.4 million clones, about 92% seen once. Both subsets, CD45RA+ naive and CD45RA-negative memory, were split from the CD4+ cells. Notes on this clone: Antigen specificity is unknown.

V is TRBV5-1 and J is TRBJ2-3, with 7 bases aligning to TRBD2. The sequence was obtained from a man aged 18 to 30 in good health. Material for sequencing was naive CD4+ T cells sorted from blood. Subset denoted: CD45RA+ positively selected. The CDR3 DNA sequence: TGCGCCAGCAGCTCGACTAGCCGAAGCACAGATACGCAGTATTTT. This codes for CASSSTSRSTDTQYF.